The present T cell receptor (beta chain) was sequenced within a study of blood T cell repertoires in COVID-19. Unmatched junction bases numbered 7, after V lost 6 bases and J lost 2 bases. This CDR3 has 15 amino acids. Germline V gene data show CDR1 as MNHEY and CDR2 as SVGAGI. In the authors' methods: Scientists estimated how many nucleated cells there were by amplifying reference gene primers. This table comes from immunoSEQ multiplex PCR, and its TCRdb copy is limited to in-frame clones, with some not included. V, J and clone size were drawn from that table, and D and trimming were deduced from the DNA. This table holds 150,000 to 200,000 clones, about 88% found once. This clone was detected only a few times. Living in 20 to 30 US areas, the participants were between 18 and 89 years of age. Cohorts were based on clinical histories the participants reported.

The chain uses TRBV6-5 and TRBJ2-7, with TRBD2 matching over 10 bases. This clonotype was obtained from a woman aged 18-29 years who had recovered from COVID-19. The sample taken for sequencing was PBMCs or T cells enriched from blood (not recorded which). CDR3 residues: CASRAKREGTYEQYF. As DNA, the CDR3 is TGTGCCAGCAGAGCTAAGCGGGAGGGCACCTACGAGCAGTACTTC.